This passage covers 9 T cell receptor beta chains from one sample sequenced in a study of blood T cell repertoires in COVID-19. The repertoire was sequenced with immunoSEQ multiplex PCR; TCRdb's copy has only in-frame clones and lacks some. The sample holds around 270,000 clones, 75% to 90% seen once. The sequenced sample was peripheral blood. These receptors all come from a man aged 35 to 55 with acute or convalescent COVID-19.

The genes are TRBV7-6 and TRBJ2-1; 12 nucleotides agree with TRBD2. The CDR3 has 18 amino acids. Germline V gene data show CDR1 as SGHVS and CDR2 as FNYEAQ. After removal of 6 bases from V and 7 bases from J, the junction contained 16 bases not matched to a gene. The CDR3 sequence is CASSRRGRLAGGQNEQFF. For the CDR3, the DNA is TGTGCCAGCAGTAGGCGAGGGAGGCTAGCGGGGGGGCAAAATGAGCAGTTCTTC. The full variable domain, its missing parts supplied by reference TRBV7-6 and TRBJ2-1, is GAGVSQSPRYKVTKRGQDVALRCDPISGHVSLYWYRQALGQGPEFLTYFNYEAQQDKSGLPNDRFSAERPEGSISTLTIQRTEQRDSAMYRCASSRRGRLAGGQNEQFFGPGTRLTVL.

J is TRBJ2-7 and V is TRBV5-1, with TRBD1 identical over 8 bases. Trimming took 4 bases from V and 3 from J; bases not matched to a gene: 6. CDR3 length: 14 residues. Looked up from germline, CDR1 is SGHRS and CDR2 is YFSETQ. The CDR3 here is CASSRTGGGYEQYF. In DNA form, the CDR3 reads TGCGCCAGCAGCCGTACAGGGGGTGGCTACGAGCAGTACTTC.

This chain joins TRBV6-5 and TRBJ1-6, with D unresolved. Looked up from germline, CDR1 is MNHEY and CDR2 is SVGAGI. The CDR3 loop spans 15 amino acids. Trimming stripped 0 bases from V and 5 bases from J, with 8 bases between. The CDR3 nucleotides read TGTGCCAGCAGTTACTCAGGAAGCGATAATTCACCCCTCCACTTT. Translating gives CASSYSGSDNSPLHF.

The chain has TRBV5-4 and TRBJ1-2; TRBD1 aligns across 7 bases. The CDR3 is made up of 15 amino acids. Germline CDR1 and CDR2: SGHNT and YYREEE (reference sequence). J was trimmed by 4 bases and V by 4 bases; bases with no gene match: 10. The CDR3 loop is CASSPNDRAGYGYTF. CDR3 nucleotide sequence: TGTGCCAGCAGCCCAAACGACAGGGCGGGCTATGGCTACACCTTC.

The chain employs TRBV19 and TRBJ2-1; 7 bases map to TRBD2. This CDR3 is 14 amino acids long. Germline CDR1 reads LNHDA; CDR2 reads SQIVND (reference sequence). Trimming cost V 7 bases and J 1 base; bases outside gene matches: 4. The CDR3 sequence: CASNAGDSYNEQFF. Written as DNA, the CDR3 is TGTGCCAGTAACGCGGGGGATTCCTACAATGAGCAGTTCTTC.

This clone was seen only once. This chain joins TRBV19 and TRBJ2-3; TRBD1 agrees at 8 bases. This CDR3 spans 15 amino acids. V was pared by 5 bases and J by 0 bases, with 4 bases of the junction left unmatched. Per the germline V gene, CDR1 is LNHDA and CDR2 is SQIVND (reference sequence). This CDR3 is CASSVGQASTDTQYF. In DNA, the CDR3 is TGTGCCAGTAGTGTGGGACAGGCCAGCACAGATACGCAGTATTTT.

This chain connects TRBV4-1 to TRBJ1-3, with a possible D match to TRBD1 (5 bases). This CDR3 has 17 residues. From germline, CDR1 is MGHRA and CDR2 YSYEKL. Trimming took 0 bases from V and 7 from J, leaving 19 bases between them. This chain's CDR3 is CASSQDPSQGIRNTIYF. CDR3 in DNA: TGCGCCAGCAGCCAAGATCCTTCGCAGGGCATTCGGAACACCATATATTTT.

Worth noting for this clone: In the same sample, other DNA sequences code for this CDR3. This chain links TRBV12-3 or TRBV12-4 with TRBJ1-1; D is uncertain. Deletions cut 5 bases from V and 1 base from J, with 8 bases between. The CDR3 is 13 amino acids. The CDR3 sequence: CASSPLSNTEAFF. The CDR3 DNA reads TGTGCCAGCAGTCCTTTGTCGAACACTGAAGCTTTCTTT.

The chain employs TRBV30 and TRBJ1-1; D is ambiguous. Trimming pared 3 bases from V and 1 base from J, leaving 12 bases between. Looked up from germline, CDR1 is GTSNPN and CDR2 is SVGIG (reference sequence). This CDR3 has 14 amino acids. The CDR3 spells CAWSVGMTNTEAFF. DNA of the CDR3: TGTGCCTGGAGCGTCGGGATGACGAACACTGAAGCTTTCTTT.